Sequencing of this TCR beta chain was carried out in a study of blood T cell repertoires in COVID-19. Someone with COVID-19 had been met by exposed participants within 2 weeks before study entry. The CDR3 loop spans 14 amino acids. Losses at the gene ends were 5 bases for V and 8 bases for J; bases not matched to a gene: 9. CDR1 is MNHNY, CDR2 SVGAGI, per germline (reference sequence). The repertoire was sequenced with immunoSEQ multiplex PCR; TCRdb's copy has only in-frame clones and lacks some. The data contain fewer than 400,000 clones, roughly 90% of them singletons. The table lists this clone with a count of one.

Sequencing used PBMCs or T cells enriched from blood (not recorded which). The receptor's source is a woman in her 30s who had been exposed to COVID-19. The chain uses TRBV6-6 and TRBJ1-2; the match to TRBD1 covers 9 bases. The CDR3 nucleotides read TGTGCCAGCAGTCCCGGGACAGGGAAGATCGGCTACACCTTC. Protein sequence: CASSPGTGKIGYTF.